This T cell receptor (beta chain) was captured in a study of T-cell reconstitution after alpha-beta-depleted transplantation in children. Study-wide results and caveats: The origin of high day-60 TCRbeta diversity in some patients lay in surviving recipient T cells and thymic progenitors. As was reported, about two months after transplant, alpha-beta T cells came from several hundred expanded graft clones. Newly generated T cells supplied most T-cell counts and diversity one year post-transplant.

This clonotype was counted ten times or more. Its specificity is not known. It was with unique molecular identifiers that the TCRbeta library was prepared. Each CDR3 protein is one row after TCRdb ran MiXCR on the PCR reads. The sample yields under 300,000 distinct CDR3 sequences, around 10% seen once. The CDR3 covers 13 residues. The germline gives CDR1 SGHRS, CDR2 YFSETQ. V trimming: 0 bases; J trimming: 4 bases; junction bases outside the gene matches: 1. The material sequenced was peripheral blood, taken 180 days after TCRalphabeta/CD19-depleted stem cell transplant. The V call is TRBV5-1, the J call TRBJ2-7; 7 bases are a match to TRBD1. The receptor's source is a male patient under 10 years old who had a stem cell transplant for chronic granulomatous disease, so the T cells may come from the graft donor. CDR3 in amino acids: CASSLDRGYEQYF. CDR3 nucleotides: TGCGCCAGCAGCTTGGACAGGGGTTACGAGCAGTACTTC.